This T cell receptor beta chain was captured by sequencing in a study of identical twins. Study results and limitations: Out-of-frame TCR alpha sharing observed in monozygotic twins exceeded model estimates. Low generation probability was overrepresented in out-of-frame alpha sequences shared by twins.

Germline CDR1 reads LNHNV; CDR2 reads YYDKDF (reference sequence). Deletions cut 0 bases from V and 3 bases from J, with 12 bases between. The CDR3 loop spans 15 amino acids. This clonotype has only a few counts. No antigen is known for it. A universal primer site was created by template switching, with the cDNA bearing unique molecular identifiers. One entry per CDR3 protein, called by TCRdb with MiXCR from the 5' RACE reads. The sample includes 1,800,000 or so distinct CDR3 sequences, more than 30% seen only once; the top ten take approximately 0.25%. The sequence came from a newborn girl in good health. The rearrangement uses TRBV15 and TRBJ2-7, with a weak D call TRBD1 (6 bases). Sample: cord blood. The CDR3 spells CATSRDLGQNYEQYF. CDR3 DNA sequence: TGTGCCACCAGCAGAGATCTCGGACAGAACTACGAGCAGTACTTC. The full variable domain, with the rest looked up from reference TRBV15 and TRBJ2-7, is DAMVIQNPRYQVTQFGKPVTLSCSQTLNHNVMYWYQQKSSQAPKLLFHYYDKDFNNEADTPDNFQSRRPNTSFCFLDIRSPGLGDTAMYLCATSRDLGQNYEQYFGPGTRLTVT.